These 19 T cell receptor beta chains originate from one sample sequenced in a study of CD8+CD57+ T cells in acquired aplastic anemia. Genomic DNA acted as the template from which TCR beta VDJ combination and CDR3 sequence profiling were carried out. TCRdb independently ran MiXCR on the reads; one entry per CDR3 protein. The sample lists 150,000 to 180,000 distinct CDR3 sequences; about 48% were seen once. Individuals selected for sequencing had exhibited CD8+CD57+ cell expansion on flow cytometry. The sequenced sample consisted of sorted CD4+, CD8+, or CD8+CD57+ T cells (not recorded which) from PBMCs. Receptor source: a human donor with aplastic anemia.

This clonotype came up once. The chain recombines TRBV29-1 with TRBJ2-1; D perhaps matches TRBD2 (6 bases). V gave up 4 bases and J gave up 12 bases, with 10 bases separating them. The CDR3 spans 10 residues. Germline V gives CDR1 SQVTM, CDR2 ANQGSEA. CDR3 in amino acids: CSVGPGGQFF. Here the CDR3 DNA reads TGCAGCGTTGGCCCCGGGGGGCAGTTCTTC.

This clonotype has only one observation. The CDR3 sequence: CAIKGGRVNNEQFF. The CDR3 DNA sequence: TGTGCCATCAAGGGCGGGAGGGTAAACAATGAGCAGTTCTTC. This chain connects TRBV10-3 to TRBJ2-1; 9 nucleotides match TRBD2. V was clipped by 7 bases and J by 5 bases; unmatched bases: 6. CDR3 size: 14 residues. Germline V CDR1 and CDR2: ENHRY, SYGVKD.

On this clonotype: This may be a read error: a much more frequent sequence differs by one nucleotide. The V call is TRBV27, the J call TRBJ1-2; D not resolved. Per the germline V gene, CDR1 is MNHEY and CDR2 is SMNVEV (reference sequence). Trimming removed 2 bases from V and 4 bases from J, with 11 bases in between. CDR3 length: 14 amino acids. CDR3: CASSLTHRSYGYTF. The CDR3 DNA reads TGTGCCAGCAGTTTAACGCACAGAAGCTATGGCTACACCTTC.

This clonotype was counted many times. The rearrangement links TRBV27 to TRBJ2-7; D may be TRBD1 (6 bases). Trimming stripped 6 bases from V and 5 bases from J, with 17 bases between. Germline CDR1 reads MNHEY; CDR2 reads SMNVEV (reference sequence). The CDR3 runs to 14 residues. CDR3 nucleotide sequence: TGTGCCAGCAGCTCTAGGGGGAAATCAGACGAGCAGTACTTC. This gives the protein CASSSRGKSDEQYF.

This clonotype showed up many times. The V gene is TRBV19, the J gene TRBJ2-7; weak D call: TRBD1 (5 bases). V was shortened by 4 bases and J by 0 bases, with 10 bases between the two germline ends. Germline-derived CDR1 and CDR2 are LNHDA and SQIVND (reference sequence). CDR3 length equals 14 residues. DNA for the CDR3: TGTGCCAGTAGTACCCAGGGAAGCTCCTACGAGCAGTACTTC. As protein: CASSTQGSSYEQYF.

V and J are TRBV10-3 and TRBJ2-3; perhaps TRBD1 as D (5 bases). The CDR3 is 12 residues long. V shed 5 bases and J shed 5 bases, with 8 bases lying between them. Per germline, CDR1 ENHRY and CDR2 SYGVKD. CDR3 in amino acids: CAISPGLDTQYF. CDR3 DNA: TGTGCCATCAGTCCAGGGTTAGATACGCAGTATTTT.

This clonotype was seen many times. The gene calls are TRBV7-9 and TRBJ1-1; the match to TRBD1 covers 7 bases. Germline CDR1 and CDR2: SEHNR and FQNEAQ (reference sequence). With 5 bases clipped from V and 6 bases from J, the junction kept 6 bases outside the gene matches. The CDR3 is made up of 13 amino acids. In DNA form, the CDR3 reads TGTGCCAGCAGCCACCGGGACAGTTCTGAAGCTTTCTTT. Protein product: CASSHRDSSEAFF.

This clonotype has ten or more counts. This rearrangement joins TRBV9 to TRBJ1-2, with 7 nucleotides matching TRBD1. The V gene's germline CDR1 is SGDLS and CDR2 YYNGEE. V shed 4 bases and J 8 bases; nucleotides not matched to a gene: 11. This CDR3 spans 14 amino acids. CDR3 in DNA: TGTGCCAGCAGCACGGGGACAGCAAAGTGGGGCTACACCTTC. As protein: CASSTGTAKWGYTF.

The CDR3 DNA reads TGTGCCAGCATGGGGGGGGACAGCTATAATTCACCCCTCCACTTT. As protein: CASMGGDSYNSPLHF. The V and J genes are TRBV6-1 and TRBJ1-6; TRBD1 aligns across 7 bases. V lost 7 bases and J lost 3; bases outside the gene matches: 6. CDR1 is MNHNS and CDR2 is SASEGT in the germline V gene. The CDR3 is 15 residues long.

CDR3 sequence reads: CASSVDVQPQHF. For the CDR3, the DNA is TGTGCCAGCAGTGTTGATGTTCAGCCCCAGCATTTT. The J gene is TRBJ1-5, the V gene TRBV2; D unresolved. The CDR3 totals 12 residues. The ends were cut back, 4 bases at V and 6 bases at J, with 7 bases in the middle. Germline V gene sequence: CDR1 SNHLY, CDR2 FYNNEI.

This clonotype was counted a few times. The V call is TRBV24-1, the J call TRBJ2-1; TRBD1 agrees at 9 bases. Germline values: CDR1 KGHDR, CDR2 SFDVKD. The CDR3 runs 16 residues. Germline trimming cut 3 bases from V and 4 bases from J; bases unmatched to any gene: 6. The chain's CDR3 is CATSDPGTGSYNEQFF. DNA of the CDR3: TGTGCCACCAGTGATCCTGGGACAGGGAGTTACAATGAGCAGTTCTTC.

This clonotype has at least ten counts. This chain links TRBV6-6 with TRBJ2-6, with 10 nucleotides matching TRBD1. The CDR3 loop spans 17 amino acids. Germline loops: CDR1 MNHNY, CDR2 SVGAGI (reference sequence). V lost 1 base to trimming and J lost 4 bases; unmatched junction nucleotides: 4. The DNA of the CDR3 is TGTGCCAGCAGTTACTGGACAGGGGGTGGCGGGGCCAACGTCCTGACTTTC. Encoded protein: CASSYWTGGGGANVLTF.

The chain carries TRBV7-3 and TRBJ2-1, with 10 bases that match TRBD2. The trim removed 4 bases at V and 4 bases at J, leaving 4 bases unmatched. Germline loops: CDR1 SGHTA, CDR2 FQGTGA. The CDR3 contains 15 residues. CDR3 region: CASSSASGGYNEQFF. In nucleotides, the CDR3 is TGTGCCAGCAGCTCCGCTAGCGGGGGATACAATGAGCAGTTCTTC. The entire variable domain, with the rest obtained from reference TRBV7-3 and TRBJ2-1, is as follows: GAGVSQTPSNKVTEKGKYVELRCDPISGHTALYWYRQSLGQGPEFLIYFQGTGAADDSGLPNDRFFAVRPEGSVSTLKIQRTERGDSAVYLCASSSASGGYNEQFFGPGTRLTVL.

This clonotype appeared a single time. V gene TRBV27 combines with J gene TRBJ2-3; D is possibly TRBD1 (5 bases). Germline lookup yields CDR1 MNHEY and CDR2 SMNVEV (reference sequence). Trimming left V 5 bases short and J 1 base short, with 7 bases between. The CDR3 extends over 13 amino acids. In nucleotides, the CDR3 is TGTGCCAGCAGTCAACAGGGCACAGATACGCAGTATTTT. Translating gives CASSQQGTDTQYF.

This chain links TRBV6-4 with TRBJ2-3; D unclear. V lost 2 bases, J lost 11 bases, and 14 bases lay in between. This CDR3 is 13 amino acids long. Germline lookup yields CDR1 MRHNA and CDR2 SNTAGT. The CDR3 DNA reads TGTGCCAGCAGTGACAGCTCCTACAATGAGCAGTATTTT. The encoded protein is CASSDSSYNEQYF.

A remark on this clonotype: Since a much larger clone is just one base distant, this may be a read error. This chain links TRBV6-5 with TRBJ2-5, with no clear D. The length of the CDR3 is 12 residues. Germline CDR1 MNHEY, CDR2 SVGAGI. In DNA, the CDR3 is TGTGCCAGCAGTTACTCGTCCGAGGCCCAGGACTTC. As protein: CASSYSSEAQDF.

The V call is TRBV7-7, the J call TRBJ2-5; no definite D call. Trimming left V 5 bases short and J 4 bases short, with 11 bases between. Germline V gene data show CDR1 as SSHAT and CDR2 as FNYEAQ (reference sequence). CDR3 size: 13 residues. The CDR3 region has the DNA TGTGCCAGCAGCCTCCGAACCTCAGAGACCCAGTACTTC. Its protein product is CASSLRTSETQYF.

The chain is built from TRBV7-9 and TRBJ2-5, with 15 bases lining up with TRBD2. The last part of the DNA fits TRBJ2-7 better; the J call may be wrong. The CDR3 runs to 14 residues. Germline V CDR1 and CDR2: SEHNR, FQNEAQ (reference sequence). Here the CDR3 reads CAWSRTSGRAEQYF. CDR3 sequence (DNA): TGTGCCTGGAGCCGGACTAGCGGGAGGGCCGAGCAGTACTTC.

J is TRBJ2-3 and V is TRBV7-9; 10 positions match TRBD2. This CDR3 comprises 16 residues. The germline V gene encodes CDR1 SEHNR and CDR2 FQNEAQ (reference sequence). V shed 1 base and J 6 bases; nucleotides not matched to a gene: 7. The CDR3: CASSLGVSGGLDTQYF. The CDR3 DNA is TGTGCCAGCAGCTTAGGAGTTAGCGGGGGGTTGGATACGCAGTATTTT.